This T cell receptor (beta chain) was profiled in a study of beta chain features in type 1 diabetes (dated by TCRdb to between 2018 and 2020). Regarding the complete study: No differences in mean age, gender distribution, total cell number or subset yield were found between patients and healthy donors. Naive and central memory subsets were obtained from all 30 or so donors, but regulatory and stem cell-like memory subsets were isolated from only 8 patients and about 8 healthy donors. Across all samples, some 99 million sorted cells were examined, and cell number per subset correlated strongly with RNA yield. The study compared TCRB repertoires of sorted circulating CD4+ T cell subsets between recently diagnosed type 1 diabetes patients and matched healthy donors.

As regards this clone: This clone's antigen is unknown. The junction departs from germline at one end; a sequencing error may be responsible.

Each donor gave one peripheral blood draw, averaging approximately 0.12 L, which was collected into heparinised tubes. A BD FACSAria II and a panel including CD45RO, CCR7, CD25, CD127, CD95 and CD27 were used to sort naive, central memory, regulatory and stem cell-like memory CD4+ T cells. All sorted populations exceeded 98% purity. PBMCs were isolated immediately by Lymphoprep density gradient centrifugation and stained directly without culture. To minimize batch effects, samples were stained and sorted in pairs, one healthy donor with one patient per experiment. The High Capacity cDNA Reverse Transcription Kit was used to reverse transcribe all of the isolated RNA, meaning that expressed TCRB transcripts were what got sequenced. Deep immunoSEQ sequencing was applied to naive, central memory and regulatory T cell samples, giving an average of around 4 million total reads per sample. Sorted cells were lysed in RLT buffer, and RNA was extracted using DNase-treated RNeasy Micro or Mini kits according to cell number. To prevent cross-contamination, every cell subset was processed on its own, while patient and healthy donor samples were processed together. The immunoSEQ multiplex PCR was used to amplify TCRB sequences from cDNA, yielding 87-bp fragments that span the CDR3 region. Sequencing of the amplicons was done on the Illumina HiSeq platform. The authors' pipeline ran thus. Synthetic template baselines were used to correct PCR bias computationally, reads within Hamming distance 2 were collapsed, and singletons that could not be merged were discarded. Reads were aligned against IMGT so that V, D and J genes, CDR3 length and insertions or deletions at six rearrangement sites could be assigned. Within each subset, clonotype counts were normalized to sorted cell number, after which true diversity and Gini coefficients were computed with the tcR R package. The overlap coefficient, calculated on TCRB nucleotide sequences, was used to measure repertoire sharing. Out-of-frame TCRB sequences from naive cells were analyzed to stand in for the pre-selection repertoire. The table comes from immuneACCESS by way of TCRdb, which keeps in-frame sequences with V and J called. Part of the clones is missing from these tables; in studies checked, under half for an unresolved V gene and the rest for unknown reasons. The D gene and trimming were derived from the DNA, and the V and J assignments and clone size from that table. This sample comprises hundreds of thousands of clones, approximately 15% of them detected only once. Together, the top ten hold 0.015% to 0.017% of the sample.

Based on the germline V gene, the CDR1 and CDR2 sequences are LGHNA and YSLEER. Inclusive of the bounding cysteine and phenylalanine, the CDR3 is 15 residues long. Of the read, only the CDR3 DNA is kept; its 45 bases are in frame from base 1. The investigation overall reported the following: Fewer insertions and more nucleotide deletions at VDJ recombination sites were observed in patients with type 1 diabetes, implying thymic rearrangement abnormalities. Because cDNA rather than genomic DNA was sequenced, highly expressing activated cells could have been over-represented, although no difference in activation and CD3 levels was found between groups. In all four CD4+ subsets, TCRB CDR3 length was moderately but significantly shorter in type 1 diabetes patients. Naive, central memory and regulatory TCRB repertoires appeared to be more alike among patients than among healthy donors. PCR may preferentially amplify shorter templates, but because patient and control samples were amplified and corrected together, any resulting skew would affect both groups equally. Because small numbers of individuals were included in the HLA sub-analyses, any influence of HLA type on TCRB rearrangement was left unresolved.

The sequence was collected from a man between 18 and 29 years old with type 1 diabetes. Input material: naive CD4+ T cells from blood. The cell subset or site label corresponds to: true naive CD4+ T cells. The chain links TRBV4-3 with TRBJ2-1, with 7 junctional bases fitting TRBD2. This receptor carries the CDR3 CASSPRGGVYTEQFF. At the DNA level, the sequence is TGCGCCAGCAGCCCCCGGGGAGGGGTGTACACTGAGCAGTTCTTC.